The 16 T cell receptor beta chains below come from one sample, sequenced in a study of blood T cells in healthy people across ages. The second PCR ran 7 to 11 cycles with a sample-barcoded 5' primer and J-beta primers. TCRdb called the 5' RACE reads again in MiXCR, with one record for every CDR3 protein. In the table there are 1,500,000 or so distinct CDR3 sequences, about 45% of which are singletons. Sequencing was performed on blood. These receptors all come from a young woman in good health.

V usage is TRBV3-1 and J usage is TRBJ2-1, with D perhaps TRBD2 (5 bases). Germline V gene data show CDR1 as LGHDT and CDR2 as YNNKEL (reference sequence). The CDR3 is made up of 15 amino acids. V lost 4 bases to trimming and J lost 7 bases, with 17 bases between them. The CDR3 is CASSRATSLTNEQFF. CDR3 DNA: TGTGCCAGCAGCCGTGCAACTAGTCTCACGAATGAGCAGTTCTTC.

This clonotype was observed a handful of times. The V gene is TRBV11-2, the J gene TRBJ2-7; D perhaps matches TRBD1 (5 bases). CDR1 is SGHAT, CDR2 FQNNGV, per germline. This CDR3 has 12 residues. V gave up 3 bases and J gave up 5 bases, with 8 bases separating them. CDR3 DNA: TGTGCCAGCAGCTTTTCAGGGCACGAGCAGTACTTC. Its protein is CASSFSGHEQYF. The full variable domain, rest sourced from reference TRBV11-2 and TRBJ2-7, is EAGVAQSPRYKIIEKRQSVAFWCNPISGHATLYWYQQILGQGPKLLIQFQNNGVVDDSQLPKDRFSAERLKGVDSTLKIQPAKLEDSAVYLCASSFSGHEQYFGPGTRLTVT.

This sequence joins TRBV6-1 and TRBJ2-2, with D tentatively TRBD1 (7 bases). V gave up 1 base and J gave up 2 bases, with 17 bases separating them. The CDR3 is 18 residues long. Germline values: CDR1 MNHNS, CDR2 SASEGT. CDR3 nucleotide sequence: TGTGCCAGCAGTGAAGAAGGCAGGGGGGTATTTAACACCGGGGAGCTGTTTTTT. It specifies CASSEEGRGVFNTGELFF.

This clonotype has more than one count but fewer than ten. The V call is TRBV21-1, the J call TRBJ1-6; the D call in the table, TRBD1, was not verified against the DNA. TRBV21-1 is shown as a pseudogene. This CDR3 comprises 11 residues. The CDR3 nucleotides read TGTGCCAGCAGCATGTCCTCACCCCTCCACTTT. It encodes CASSMSSPLHF.

This clonotype was counted only a few times. The chain employs TRBV7-9 and TRBJ1-1, with TRBD1 as a possible D gene (6 bases). The CDR3 length is 15 residues. Deletions cut 6 bases from V and 3 bases from J, with 17 bases between. Germline V gene sequence: CDR1 SEHNR, CDR2 FQNEAQ (reference sequence). The CDR3 nucleotides read TGTGCCAGCAGGAGGGGGTCGTGGGAATACACTGAAGCTTTCTTT. Translating it yields CASRRGSWEYTEAFF.

This clonotype was seen only a few times. The chain uses TRBV6-5 and TRBJ1-5, with D possibly being TRBD1 (5 bases). Deletions cut 5 bases from V and 1 base from J, with 9 bases between. The CDR3 extends over 14 amino acids. Germline values: CDR1 MNHEY, CDR2 SVGAGI. CDR3 protein: CASSKRQSNQPQHF. In DNA, the CDR3 is TGTGCCAGCAGTAAGCGACAGAGCAATCAGCCCCAGCATTTT.

The chain joins TRBV20-1 to TRBJ2-7; maybe TRBD2 (7 bases). The length of the CDR3 is 13 residues. Germline CDR1 DFQATT, CDR2 SNEGSKA (reference sequence). The germline V and J ends were trimmed by 3 bases and 10 bases, with 19 bases remaining between them. Written as DNA, the CDR3 is TGCAGTGCTAGTATCACAGGGAGGGAGGCCCAGTACTTC. This sequence encodes CSASITGREAQYF.

This chain links TRBV4-1 with TRBJ1-2; D uncertain. Trimming removed 0 bases at V and 7 bases at J, with 15 bases between. The CDR3 has 15 residues. Germline V gene sequence: CDR1 MGHRA, CDR2 YSYEKL. In nucleotides, the CDR3 is TGCGCCAGCAGCCAAGATGGAGACGGGTACTGTGGCTACACCTTC. Residues: CASSQDGDGYCGYTF.

The CDR3 reads CASSQGDTESYEQYF. The CDR3 coding sequence is TGTGCCAGCAGCCAAGGCGACACTGAATCCTACGAGCAGTACTTC. The chain has TRBV4-2 and TRBJ2-7, with D uncertain. Germline CDR1 LGHNA, CDR2 YNFKEQ. This CDR3 spans 15 amino acids. V lost 1 base and J lost 1, with 11 bases in between.

This clonotype was counted between two and nine times. This rearrangement joins TRBV6-2 or TRBV6-3 to TRBJ1-5; TRBD1 matches 8 bases. This CDR3 is built from 16 residues. The ends lost 6 bases at V and 1 base at J; junction bases unmatched: 8. Germline V gene lookup returns CDR1 MNHEY and CDR2 SVGEGT. The CDR3 sequence: CASRDTGGGSNQPQHF. In nucleotides, the CDR3 is TGTGCCAGCAGAGATACAGGGGGGGGGAGCAATCAGCCCCAGCATTTT.

In this sample, this clonotype turned up a few times. The rearrangement uses TRBV10-3 and TRBJ1-2; 8 bases align to TRBD1. Trimming took 4 bases from V and 5 from J; bases not matched to a gene: 6. The CDR3 consists of 14 residues. CDR1 and CDR2 (germline): ENHRY, SYGVKD. The CDR3 region has the DNA TGTGCCATCAGTGCCCGGGACAGGCTTTATGGCTACACCTTC. It encodes CAISARDRLYGYTF.

The V call is TRBV5-8, the J call TRBJ2-5; weak D call: TRBD1 (7 bases). Germline assignment: CDR1 SGHTS and CDR2 YDEGEE. This CDR3 has 16 residues. Trimming cost V 4 bases and J 4 bases, with 20 bases left between them. In DNA form, the CDR3 reads TGTGCCAGCAGCCCCGGAGGGGGCGCGGTTTCAGAGACCCAGTACTTC. Its translation: CASSPGGGAVSETQYF.

The gene calls are TRBV27 and TRBJ2-7; D is possibly TRBD2 (5 bases). Looked up from germline, CDR1 is MNHEY and CDR2 is SMNVEV (reference sequence). The CDR3 is 12 residues long. Trimming stripped 11 bases from V and 7 bases from J, with 18 bases between. The CDR3 reads CAAWDPRGEQYF. CDR3 DNA sequence: TGTGCCGCATGGGATCCTCGGGGTGAGCAGTACTTC.

The genes are TRBV11-2 and TRBJ2-7, with TRBD2 matching over 12 bases. The junction had 9 bases not matched to a gene; V was cut back by 2 bases and J by 4 bases. Germline CDR1 and CDR2: SGHAT and FQNNGV. The CDR3 loop spans 17 amino acids. The CDR3 is CASSLRESSGGEYEQYF. CDR3 nucleotide sequence: TGTGCCAGCAGCTTACGGGAATCTAGCGGGGGGGAATACGAGCAGTACTTC.

The chain combines TRBV9 with TRBJ2-3; D may be TRBD1 (6 bases). The germline gives CDR1 SGDLS, CDR2 YYNGEE. CDR3 length: 14 amino acids. V was cut by 3 bases and J by 6 bases, with 14 bases left in between. The chain's CDR3 is CASSAFTGPDTQYF. As DNA, the CDR3 is TGTGCCAGCAGCGCATTCACAGGGCCGGATACGCAGTATTTT.

V gene TRBV29-1 combines with J gene TRBJ2-5; D not certain. The germline CDR1 and CDR2 sequences are SQVTM and ANQGSEA. CDR3 length: 13 residues. Trimming left V 7 bases short and J 11 bases short, with 23 bases between. The CDR3, as DNA: TGCAGCGCCATTGGGCGTGCCAAAAACGTTCAGTACTTC. This encodes CSAIGRAKNVQYF.